The T cell receptor beta chain under discussion was sequenced for a study of blood T cell repertoires in COVID-19. Study-level information: The origin of the acute and convalescent COVID-19 samples was the United States, Italy and Spain. The cDNA or gDNA used as material had been derived from T cells, B-cell-depleted T cells, or PBMCs.

As processed by the authors: The authors estimated nucleated cell counts from reference gene primer amplification. This table comes from immunoSEQ multiplex PCR, and its TCRdb copy is limited to in-frame clones, with some not included. D and trimming come from the DNA, and the V and J calls and clone size come from that table. The sample yields about 350,000 clones, around 87% seen once. Germline V gene data show CDR1 as SGHNT and CDR2 as YYREEE (reference sequence). CDR3 size: 16 residues. The V gene lost 4 bases and the J gene lost 2 bases, with 16 bases spanning the gap. Patients from Seattle were sampled longitudinally, starting during active infection.

This clonotype was sampled from a woman aged 45 to 65 with COVID-19, enrolled during active disease. The sequenced material came from peripheral blood. The V call is TRBV5-4, the J call TRBJ2-4; tentative D call: TRBD2 (5 bases). CDR3: CASSGGGIGTKNIQYF. The CDR3 coding sequence is TGTGCCAGCAGCGGAGGTGGAATCGGAACCAAAAACATTCAGTACTTC.